This passage covers 23 T cell receptor beta chains from one sample sequenced in a study of cytomegalovirus exposure and HLA in healthy donors. Method: immunoSEQ multiplex PCR; TCRdb's copy keeps in-frame clones and lacks some. The table has under 150,000 clones, about 91% seen once. The source material was PBMCs. The receptors stem from a woman under 30 in good health and CMV-seropositive.

The gene calls are TRBV28 and TRBJ2-3; maybe TRBD1 (5 bases). Trimming took off 3 bases at V and 1 base at J, with 20 bases between the two ends. CDR1 is MDHEN, CDR2 SYDVKM, per germline. This CDR3 is 18 amino acids long. CDR3 bases: TGTGCCAGCAGTTTGCGCTTTCAGGGTTTTGCACGCACAGATACGCAGTATTTT. As protein: CASSLRFQGFARTDTQYF.

This clone has just one count. This rearrangement joins TRBV9 to TRBJ2-1; D not resolved. The germline V gene has CDR1 SGDLS and CDR2 YYNGEE. The CDR3 is made up of 15 amino acids. V lost 0 bases, J lost 0 bases, and 7 bases lay in between. The CDR3 loop is CASSVGPSSYNEQFF. In DNA form, the CDR3 reads TGTGCCAGCAGCGTAGGTCCTTCCTCCTACAATGAGCAGTTCTTC.

The rearrangement links TRBV7-9 to TRBJ1-5; D call uncertain. The CDR3 runs to 14 residues. V was trimmed by 4 bases and J by 0 bases, leaving 7 bases between them. Germline V gene data show CDR1 as SEHNR and CDR2 as FQNEAQ (reference sequence). CDR3 protein: CASSWRDSNQPQHF. In DNA, the CDR3 is TGTGCCAGCAGCTGGAGGGATAGCAATCAGCCCCAGCATTTT.

A single count supports this clone. V usage is TRBV27 and J usage is TRBJ2-1, with 9 bases fitting TRBD2. With 3 bases clipped from V and 2 bases from J, the junction kept 11 bases outside the gene matches. Germline lookup yields CDR1 MNHEY and CDR2 SMNVEV (reference sequence). The CDR3 is 18 amino acids. CDR3 loop: CASSFRRGGRKTYNEQFF. DNA for the CDR3: TGTGCCAGCAGTTTTAGGCGGGGGGGACGAAAGACCTACAATGAGCAGTTCTTC.

The CDR3 DNA is TGTGCCAGCAGTTTAGAGGGTCCTAGATCACCCCTCCACTTT. Translation gives CASSLEGPRSPLHF. The chain joins TRBV27 to TRBJ1-6; no firm D call. The V and J ends lost 2 bases and 10 bases respectively, with 12 bases between them. CDR1 MNHEY and CDR2 SMNVEV come from the germline V gene (reference sequence). The CDR3 runs 14 residues.

The rearrangement links TRBV5-6 to TRBJ2-3, with unresolved D. CDR3 length: 16 amino acids. With 3 bases removed from V and 0 bases from J, the gap between germline ends came to 14 bases. Germline loops: CDR1 SGHDT, CDR2 YYEEEE. CDR3 nucleotides: TGTGCCAGCAGCTCGTCGAGCGTAGCTAGCACAGATACGCAGTATTTT. This gives the protein CASSSSSVASTDTQYF. Full variable domain (missing parts from reference TRBV5-6 and TRBJ2-3): DAGVTQSPTHLIKTRGQQVTLRCSPKSGHDTVSWYQQALGQGPQFIFQYYEEEERQRGNFPDRFSGHQFPNYSSELNVNALLLGDSALYLCASSSSSVASTDTQYFGPGTRLTVL.

The rearrangement links TRBV5-8 to TRBJ1-6; TRBD1 aligns across 7 bases. After removal of 4 bases from V and 7 bases from J, the junction contained 5 bases not matched to a gene. CDR1 and CDR2 from the germline V gene are SGHTS and YDEGEE. This CDR3 region has 14 residues. The CDR3 sequence is CASSPGTENSPLHF. The CDR3 DNA follows: TGTGCCAGCAGCCCCGGGACAGAGAATTCACCCCTCCACTTT.

The chain uses TRBV20-1 and TRBJ2-4; D perhaps matches TRBD2 (6 bases). Trimming removed 1 base from V and 16 bases from J, with 14 bases in between. The germline V gene has CDR1 DFQATT and CDR2 SNEGSKA (reference sequence). The CDR3 loop spans 11 amino acids. CDR3 residues: CSARGLAGLYF. CDR3 in DNA: TGCAGTGCTAGAGGGTTGGCGGGACTTTACTTC.

The chain links TRBV11-1 to TRBJ1-1, with D possibly TRBD1 on 6 matching bases. This CDR3 region has 15 residues. Germline CDR1 is SGHAT and CDR2 is FQDESV (reference sequence). With 4 bases removed from V and 6 bases from J, the gap between germline ends came to 18 bases. The CDR3 loop is CASSSQGRGKPEAFF. The CDR3 DNA follows: TGTGCCAGCAGCTCCCAGGGGAGGGGGAAGCCTGAAGCTTTCTTT. Full variable domain (outside the CDR3, taken from reference TRBV11-1 and TRBJ1-1): EAEVAQSPRYKITEKSQAVAFWCDPISGHATLYWYRQILGQGPELLVQFQDESVVDDSQLPKDRFSAERLKGVDSTLKIQPAELGDSAMYLCASSSQGRGKPEAFFGQGTRLTVV.

A few counts support this clone. The chain's CDR3 is CASEQGSGNTIYF. For the CDR3, the DNA is TGTGCCAGCGAACAGGGGTCTGGAAACACCATATATTTT. The rearrangement uses TRBV7-9 and TRBJ1-3; 7 nucleotides match TRBD1. The V segment lost 8 bases and the J segment 1 base; nucleotides outside the gene matches: 2. Germline CDR1 reads SEHNR; CDR2 reads FQNEAQ (reference sequence). The CDR3 is made up of 13 amino acids.

The rearrangement uses TRBV28 and TRBJ2-7; 8 bases align to TRBD2. This CDR3 is 16 amino acids long. Germline values: CDR1 MDHEN, CDR2 SYDVKM. The V and J ends lost 10 bases and 2 bases, in that order; junction bases with no gene match: 16. For the CDR3, the DNA is TGTGCCACCACCCGGGGGGGGGCAGGAGTCGCCTACGAGCAGTACTTC. Encoded protein: CATTRGGAGVAYEQYF.

The V call is TRBV5-5, the J call TRBJ2-3, with a weak D call TRBD1 (5 bases). CDR1 is SGHKS and CDR2 is YYEKEE in the germline V gene (reference sequence). V was shortened by 1 base and J by 2 bases, with 8 bases between the two germline ends. The CDR3 is 14 amino acids. The CDR3 here is CASSLQGATDTQYF. The CDR3 coding sequence is TGTGCCAGCAGCTTGCAAGGGGCCACAGATACGCAGTATTTT.

This chain connects TRBV27 to TRBJ1-5; D unresolved. Deletions cut 5 bases from V and 2 bases from J, with 16 bases between. This CDR3 has 16 residues. Per the germline V gene, CDR1 is MNHEY and CDR2 is SMNVEV (reference sequence). The CDR3, as DNA: TGTGCCAGCAGTAGCCAGCGAAGGGAGCGCAATCAGCCCCAGCATTTT. As protein: CASSSQRRERNQPQHF.

The genes are TRBV30 and TRBJ2-7; a weak D match, TRBD2 (5 bases). The ends were cut back, 5 bases at V and 3 bases at J, with 17 bases in the middle. Germline CDR1 GTSNPN, CDR2 SVGIG (reference sequence). The CDR3 sequence is 14 residues long. CDR3 sequence: CAWSETDGLYEQYF. CDR3 bases: TGTGCCTGGTCCGAAACCGACGGACTCTACGAGCAGTACTTC.

This chain connects TRBV7-2 to TRBJ2-7; 8 nucleotides match TRBD2. The J segment lost 6 bases and the V segment lost 5 bases, leaving 9 bases of the junction unmatched. The germline V gene has CDR1 SGHTA and CDR2 FQGNSA. The CDR3 is 14 residues long. The CDR3 reads CASSLHPGGGEQYF. DNA of the CDR3: TGTGCCAGCAGCCTCCATCCGGGGGGGGGCGAGCAGTACTTC.

V is TRBV6-1 and J is TRBJ2-5; weak D call: TRBD1 (5 bases). The ends were cut back, 8 bases at V and 2 bases at J, with 12 bases in the middle. Germline loops: CDR1 MNHNS, CDR2 SASEGT. The CDR3 loop spans 13 amino acids. For the CDR3, the DNA is TGTGCCAGCCGACCCACAGGACAAGAGACCCAGTACTTC. The encoded protein is CASRPTGQETQYF.

The chain joins TRBV19 to TRBJ1-1; D unresolved. This CDR3 is 14 amino acids long. With 4 bases removed from V and 1 base from J, the gap between germline ends came to 10 bases. Germline assignment: CDR1 LNHDA and CDR2 SQIVND (reference sequence). For the CDR3, the DNA is TGTGCCAGTAGTACTTATACAAGGAACACTGAAGCTTTCTTT. Protein product: CASSTYTRNTEAFF.

The chain is built from TRBV7-8 and TRBJ2-7; 10 bases are shared with TRBD2. With 5 bases clipped from V and 4 bases from J, the junction kept 14 bases outside the gene matches. The CDR3 sequence is 17 residues long. Looked up from germline, CDR1 is SGHVS and CDR2 is FQNEAQ. Here the CDR3 reads CASSPSTSGVPWYEQYF. CDR3 DNA: TGTGCCAGCAGCCCTTCAACTAGCGGGGTACCTTGGTACGAGCAGTACTTC.

This clone was seen a single time. This rearrangement joins TRBV6-5 to TRBJ1-3; D not resolved. Between the trimmed V and J ends, which lost 10 bases and 0 bases, there was a span of 13 bases. This CDR3 is 14 amino acids long. Per germline, CDR1 MNHEY and CDR2 SVGAGI. The CDR3 reads CATSQIFSGNTIYF. The CDR3 coding sequence is TGTGCCACGTCACAGATTTTCTCTGGAAACACCATATATTTT.

This rearrangement joins TRBV2 to TRBJ1-6, with 9 bases identical to TRBD1. V lost 6 bases, J lost 4 bases, and 13 bases stayed unmatched. This CDR3 is built from 18 residues. Germline CDR1 reads SNHLY; CDR2 reads FYNNEI. CDR3 nucleotides: TGTGCCAGCAGAGGCCGGGACAGGGCCAGCAATTATAATTCACCCCTCCACTTT. Amino acids: CASRGRDRASNYNSPLHF.

This sequence joins TRBV9 and TRBJ1-2; 8 positions match TRBD1. There are 13 residues in the CDR3. Germline loops: CDR1 SGDLS, CDR2 YYNGEE. The trim removed 2 bases at V and 6 bases at J, leaving 3 bases unmatched. CDR3 nucleotide sequence: TGTGCCAGCAGCGTTAGACAGGGGAATGGCTACACCTTC. This codes for CASSVRQGNGYTF. Based on the CDR3 plus reference TRBV9 and TRBJ1-2, the full variable domain is DSGVTQTPKHLITATGQRVTLRCSPRSGDLSVYWYQQSLDQGLQFLIQYYNGEERAKGNILERFSAQQFPDLHSELNLSSLELGDSALYFCASSVRQGNGYTFGSGTRLTVV.

The chain carries TRBV29-1 and TRBJ1-2; 10 nucleotides match TRBD1. CDR1 is SQVTM, CDR2 ANQGSEA, per germline. This CDR3 is built from 13 residues. V shed 6 bases, J shed 4 bases, and the junction held 5 bases outside the gene matches. CDR3 sequence: CSVGTGAFYGYTF. DNA for the CDR3: TGCAGCGTAGGGACAGGGGCCTTCTATGGCTACACCTTC.

This chain connects TRBV6-5 to TRBJ2-3; TRBD2 aligns across 7 bases. This CDR3 has 12 residues. Germline loops: CDR1 MNHEY, CDR2 SVGAGI. Trimming at V came to 5 bases and at J to 6 bases, leaving 2 bases not matched to a gene. For the CDR3, the DNA is TGTGCCAGCAGTGCGGGGGTGGATACGCAGTATTTT. Its protein is CASSAGVDTQYF.